The source of this T cell receptor (beta chain) is a study of a mutant IDH1 vaccine in newly diagnosed glioma. At the level of the study: The study started vaccination 4-6 weeks after radiotherapy alone, or with temozolomide cycles. Previous treatment comprised radiotherapy, temozolomide, or both, mostly both.

Trimming cost V 4 bases and J 11 bases, with 15 bases left between them. Germline V gene data show CDR1 as SGHTS and CDR2 as YDEGEE. The CDR3 spans 12 residues. The count of this clone is one. Its target is unknown. The time point here: week 11, during vaccination. The content of each vaccine dose was 300 ug of mutant IDH1 20-mer peptide, and topical imiquimod accompanied it. TCRdb keeps only in-frame clones here, not all; method: immunoSEQ multiplex PCR. The data show about 40,000 clones, with roughly 84% seen just once and about 2.3% held by the top ten. Study findings and constraints: Pseudoprogression appears to have had no connection to changes in top peripheral T cell clonotypes.

The TCR sequence derives from a man aged 40-49 years with glioma. The gene calls are TRBV5-8 and TRBJ1-1; D possibly corresponds to TRBD1 (5 bases). The sample in question was PBMCs, obtained from a glioma patient whose treatment included an IDH1 peptide vaccine. The chain's CDR3 is CASSRLSGGAFF. In DNA, the CDR3 is TGTGCCAGCAGCCGCCTGTCCGGGGGGGCTTTCTTT.